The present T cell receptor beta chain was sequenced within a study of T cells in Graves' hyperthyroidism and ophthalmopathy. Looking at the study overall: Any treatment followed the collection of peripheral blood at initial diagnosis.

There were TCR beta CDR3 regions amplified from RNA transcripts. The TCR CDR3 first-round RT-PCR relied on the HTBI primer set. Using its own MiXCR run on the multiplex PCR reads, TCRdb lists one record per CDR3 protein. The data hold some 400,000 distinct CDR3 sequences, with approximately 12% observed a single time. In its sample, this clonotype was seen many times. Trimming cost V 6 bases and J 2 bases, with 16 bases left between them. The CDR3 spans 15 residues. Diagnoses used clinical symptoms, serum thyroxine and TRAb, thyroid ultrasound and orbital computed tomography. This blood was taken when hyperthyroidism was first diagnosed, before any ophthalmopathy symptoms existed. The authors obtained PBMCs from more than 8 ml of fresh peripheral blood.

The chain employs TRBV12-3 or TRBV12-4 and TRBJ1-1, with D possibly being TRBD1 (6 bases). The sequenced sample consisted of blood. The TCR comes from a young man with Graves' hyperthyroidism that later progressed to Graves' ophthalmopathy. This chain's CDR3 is CASRPLGQVNTEAFF. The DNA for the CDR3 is TGTGCCAGCAGACCTTTGGGACAAGTCAACACTGAAGCTTTCTTT.